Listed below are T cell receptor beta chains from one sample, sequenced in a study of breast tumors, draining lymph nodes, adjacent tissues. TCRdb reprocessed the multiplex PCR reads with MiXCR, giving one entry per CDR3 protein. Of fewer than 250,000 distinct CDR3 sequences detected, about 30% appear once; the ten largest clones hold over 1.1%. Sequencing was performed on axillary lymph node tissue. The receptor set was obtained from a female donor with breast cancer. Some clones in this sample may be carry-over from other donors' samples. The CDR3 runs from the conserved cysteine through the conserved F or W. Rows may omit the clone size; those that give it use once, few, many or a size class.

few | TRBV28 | CASSRWGRTGGGYNEQFF
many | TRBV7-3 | CASSVSGTSYNEQFF
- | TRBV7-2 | CASSFRRGNNEQFF
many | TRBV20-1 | CSARPGKGSGQPQHF
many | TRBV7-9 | CASSKTGTGGETQYF
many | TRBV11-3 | CASSPLRQLLTDTQYF
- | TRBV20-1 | CSASDRATQETQYF
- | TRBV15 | CASSVYGTNVLTF
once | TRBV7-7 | CASSPRTANSPLHF
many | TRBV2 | CASRGWDRVYYEQYF
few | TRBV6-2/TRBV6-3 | CASSYSSSPDGQFF
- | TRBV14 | CASSQEGGTTNYDYTF
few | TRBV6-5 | CASSYRASGSRLQETQYF
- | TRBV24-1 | CATSDSDRGTADTQYF
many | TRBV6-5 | CASSHSKVTYNSPLHF
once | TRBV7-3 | CASLRFYEQYF